The clone carrying this T cell receptor beta chain appeared a single time. Its antigen remains unidentified. Sorting of PBMCs yielded the CD4+ and CD8+ T cells. This sample was taken from a study of CD8+ T cells in alopecia areata. Study outcomes and limitations: Affected scalp, especially in alopecia totalis/universalis, had a higher clonality than normal scalp did.

The CDR3 loop spans 15 amino acids. Germline V gives CDR1 LNHNV, CDR2 YYDKDF (reference sequence). The V segment lost 0 bases and the J segment 5 bases; nucleotides outside the gene matches: 6. Sequencing templates came from extracted RNA that was reverse transcribed into cDNA. The data were produced by immunoSEQ multiplex PCR, yet TCRdb's version contains in-frame clones alone and is incomplete. The repertoire holds about 180,000 clones, with 59% as singletons. Sequences were derived from CD4+ T cells sorted from blood, sampled at week 0. The chain employs TRBV15 and TRBJ2-5; 7 positions match TRBD1. The source is a human donor with alopecia areata. CDR3 sequence: CATSRDQGGAETQYF. For the CDR3, the DNA is TGTGCCACCAGCAGAGATCAAGGGGGCGCGGAGACCCAGTACTTC.